The 21 T cell receptor beta chains in this list originate from one sample, sequenced in a study of T-cell reconstitution after alpha-beta-depleted transplantation in children. Preparation of the TCRbeta library was carried out with unique molecular identifiers. MiXCR was run by TCRdb on the PCR reads, yielding one entry per CDR3 protein. The top ten hold roughly 5.4% of the sample, which has 450,000 to 500,000 distinct CDR3 sequences, about an eighth seen once. Sequencing was performed on PBMCs from the stem cell graft donor, taken from the stem cell graft. Receptor source: a human donor who donated a stem cell graft to a child with combined immunodeficiency.

V usage is TRBV5-1 and J usage is TRBJ2-1; 12 bases line up with TRBD2. V lost 4 bases to trimming and J lost 1 base; unmatched junction nucleotides: 3. The CDR3 contains 16 residues. CDR1 and CDR2 (germline): SGHRS, YFSETQ. CDR3 nucleotide sequence: TGCGCCAGCAGCAGAGGACTAGCGGGATCCTACAATGAGCAGTTCTTC. Translation gives CASSRGLAGSYNEQFF.

The chain has TRBV6-2 or TRBV6-3 and TRBJ2-2; D uncertain. Trimming removed 2 bases at V and 5 bases at J, with 6 bases between. Germline loops: CDR1 MNHEY, CDR2 SVGEGT. The CDR3 is made up of 13 amino acids. Here the CDR3 DNA reads TGTGCCAGCAGTTACAGCACAACCGGGGAGCTGTTTTTT. This gives the protein CASSYSTTGELFF.

CDR3 residues: CSASQGADTDTQYF. DNA for the CDR3: TGCAGCGCCTCCCAGGGGGCCGACACAGATACGCAGTATTTT. The chain recombines TRBV29-1 with TRBJ2-3; 8 positions agree with TRBD1. The CDR3 is made up of 14 amino acids. Trimming removed 7 bases from V and 2 bases from J; junction bases left unmatched: 8. The germline gives CDR1 SQVTM, CDR2 ANQGSEA.

This chain links TRBV6-5 with TRBJ1-6; D remains ambiguous. The CDR3 spans 12 residues. CDR1 MNHEY and CDR2 SVGAGI come from the germline V gene. V was shortened by 2 bases and J by 9 bases, with 5 bases between the two germline ends. This CDR3 is CASSYPASPLHF. CDR3 DNA sequence: TGTGCCAGCAGTTACCCTGCTTCACCCCTCCACTTT.

This clonotype occurred a few times. J is TRBJ2-7 and V is TRBV20-1, with 9 positions matching TRBD1. V shed 2 bases and J 3 bases; nucleotides not matched to a gene: 11. The CDR3 runs to 16 residues. The germline V gene encodes CDR1 DFQATT and CDR2 SNEGSKA (reference sequence). This chain's CDR3 is CSARFSFRDRDYEQYF. The CDR3 coding sequence is TGCAGTGCTAGATTCTCGTTCAGGGACAGGGACTACGAGCAGTACTTC.

This clonotype was recorded a few times. The V call is TRBV7-6, the J call TRBJ1-1, with TRBD1 as a possible D gene (6 bases). There are 16 residues in the CDR3. Trimming took off 3 bases at V and 4 bases at J, with 18 bases between the two ends. Germline CDR1 SGHVS, CDR2 FNYEAQ. The CDR3 loop reads CASSFLDSEKPTEAFF. In nucleotides, the CDR3 is TGTGCCAGCAGCTTTTTGGACAGCGAAAAACCCACTGAAGCTTTCTTT. The variable domain in full, with the rest retrieved from reference TRBV7-6 and TRBJ1-1, is GAGVSQSPRYKVTKRGQDVALRCDPISGHVSLYWYRQALGQGPEFLTYFNYEAQQDKSGLPNDRFSAERPEGSISTLTIQRTEQRDSAMYRCASSFLDSEKPTEAFFGQGTRLTVV.

This clonotype was picked up a small number of times. The chain joins TRBV6-2 or TRBV6-3 to TRBJ2-1; 10 bases map to TRBD2. The J segment lost 2 bases and the V segment lost 7 bases, leaving 8 bases of the junction unmatched. From germline, CDR1 is MNHEY and CDR2 SVGEGT. The CDR3 covers 16 residues. The CDR3 DNA sequence: TGTGCCAGCACCCAACCCAGCGGGGGGGCCTACAATGAGCAGTTCTTC. Residues: CASTQPSGGAYNEQFF.

In its sample, this clonotype was seen a few times. J is TRBJ2-5 and V is TRBV21-1. TRBV21-1 is flagged as a pseudogene. The CDR3 is 14 residues long. CDR3 DNA: TGTGCCAGCAGCAATTTGATTCGCCAAGAGACCCAGTACTTC. It encodes CASSNLIRQETQYF.

The CDR3 loop reads CAISQNYRGRSYNEQFF. The CDR3 DNA reads TGTGCCATCAGTCAGAACTACAGGGGGAGATCCTACAATGAGCAGTTCTTC. This rearrangement joins TRBV10-3 to TRBJ2-1; TRBD1 agrees at 8 bases. The junction had 10 bases not matched to a gene; V was cut back by 5 bases and J by 1 base. The CDR3 sequence is 17 residues long. The V gene's germline CDR1 is ENHRY and CDR2 SYGVKD.

This chain uses TRBV25-1 with TRBJ2-1, with 8 positions matching TRBD2. From germline, CDR1 is MGHDK and CDR2 SYGVNS. The trim removed 4 bases at V and 7 bases at J, leaving 9 bases unmatched. The CDR3 contains 15 residues. The CDR3, as DNA: TGTGCCAGCAGTGCTGGGGTGGCTAGCGGGAATGAGCAGTTCTTC. Translated: CASSAGVASGNEQFF.

This clonotype was seen a handful of times. The chain links TRBV7-9 to TRBJ2-3; 8 bases are shared with TRBD1. Germline V CDR1 and CDR2: SEHNR, FQNEAQ (reference sequence). The CDR3 runs 16 residues. The junction had 8 bases not matched to a gene; V was cut back by 4 bases and J by 2 bases. This CDR3 reads CASSSRETGVTDTQYF. The CDR3, as DNA: TGTGCCAGCAGCTCCCGGGAGACAGGGGTCACAGATACGCAGTATTTT.

This clonotype was picked up many times. The V call is TRBV29-1, the J call TRBJ2-1, with a possible D match to TRBD2 (5 bases). There are 14 residues in the CDR3. V lost 1 base, J lost 3 bases, and 10 bases lay in between. Germline lookup yields CDR1 SQVTM and CDR2 ANQGSEA. This chain's CDR3 is CSVEGRLLYNEQFF. CDR3 sequence (DNA): TGCAGCGTTGAAGGGAGGCTCCTCTACAATGAGCAGTTCTTC.

This clonotype was picked up a small number of times. The chain carries TRBV20-1 and TRBJ2-2, with TRBD2 matching 8 bases. CDR1 DFQATT and CDR2 SNEGSKA come from the germline V gene (reference sequence). The CDR3 runs 15 residues. After removal of 3 bases from V and 7 bases from J, the junction contained 10 bases not matched to a gene. DNA for the CDR3: TGCAGTGCTAGTACGGGACTAGAAATGGGCGGGGAGCTGTTTTTT. It translates to CSASTGLEMGGELFF.

This clonotype was seen repeatedly, ten times or more. The chain employs TRBV4-2 and TRBJ2-1; 8 bases match TRBD2. The CDR3 contains 15 residues. The J segment lost 3 bases and the V segment lost 1 base, leaving 2 bases of the junction unmatched. Germline CDR1 reads LGHNA; CDR2 reads YNFKEQ. The CDR3 nucleotides read TGTGCCAGCAGCCAAGCGGGGGGGCTCTACAATGAGCAGTTCTTC. Its translation is CASSQAGGLYNEQFF.

V is TRBV6-1 and J is TRBJ1-2; TRBD1 aligns across 9 bases. The germline V gene encodes CDR1 MNHNS and CDR2 SASEGT. The CDR3 has 15 amino acids. Trimming cost V 6 bases and J 2 bases; bases outside gene matches: 7. This CDR3 is CASSRSGTGNYGYTF. CDR3 coding DNA: TGTGCCAGCAGCCGCTCCGGGACAGGGAACTATGGCTACACCTTC.

CDR3 sequence (DNA): TGTGCCAGCTCACCACCCCATACAGGGCGGGTGTACGAGCAGTACTTC. Protein product: CASSPPHTGRVYEQYF. V is TRBV18 and J is TRBJ2-7, with a possible D match to TRBD1 (6 bases). The CDR3 contains 16 residues. With 0 bases removed from V and 4 bases from J, the gap between germline ends came to 16 bases. Looked up from germline, CDR1 is KGHSH and CDR2 is LQKENI.

The V call is TRBV30, the J call TRBJ1-5; D might be TRBD1 (5 bases). CDR1 is GTSNPN, CDR2 SVGIG, per germline (reference sequence). Between the trimmed V and J ends, which lost 0 bases and 7 bases, there was a span of 10 bases. This CDR3 is built from 13 residues. Written as DNA, the CDR3 is TGTGCCTGGAGTGTAGGGGAGGGACAGCCCCAGCATTTT. It yields the protein CAWSVGEGQPQHF.

In its sample, this clonotype was seen many times. Germline and junction disagree at one end, which may indicate a read error. The rearrangement uses TRBV5-1 and TRBJ2-7; 8 nucleotides align to TRBD1. Looked up from germline, CDR1 is SGHRS and CDR2 is YFSETQ. This CDR3 has 15 amino acids. The CDR3 nucleotides are TGTGCCAGCAGCTTGGCCGGACAGGGAGCCTACGAGCAGTACTTC. Protein product: CASSLAGQGAYEQYF.

This clonotype was detected only once. J is TRBJ2-2 and V is TRBV29-1, with 13 bases lining up with TRBD2. Germline loops: CDR1 SQVTM, CDR2 ANQGSEA. The CDR3 contains 16 residues. V shed 5 bases and J 0 bases; nucleotides not matched to a gene: 3. Written as DNA, the CDR3 is TGCAGCGTTCTCGGACTAGCGGGGGCGAACACCGGGGAGCTGTTTTTT. The encoded protein is CSVLGLAGANTGELFF.

The table lists this clonotype with a few counts. The chain links TRBV24-1 to TRBJ1-5; D remains unclear. Germline V lookup: CDR1 KGHDR, CDR2 SFDVKD. The CDR3 runs to 16 residues. Trimming took 2 bases from V and 7 from J, leaving 17 bases between them. The DNA of the CDR3 is TGTGCCACCAGTGATTATCCCACAACCCGTATACAGCCCCAGCATTTT. Protein product: CATSDYPTTRIQPQHF.

This clonotype was counted many times. CDR3 sequence: CASSPDRGGYNEQFF. The CDR3 DNA reads as TGTGCCAGCAGTCCCGACAGGGGGGGCTACAATGAGCAGTTCTTC. V gene TRBV12-3 or TRBV12-4 combines with J gene TRBJ2-1; 9 positions match TRBD1. CDR3 size: 15 residues. V shed 5 bases and J 3 bases; nucleotides not matched to a gene: 5.